Presented here are 20 T cell receptor beta chains from one specimen sequenced in a study of identical twins. Each CDR3 protein is one row after TCRdb ran MiXCR on the 5' RACE reads. The sample lists fewer than 550,000 distinct CDR3 sequences; approximately 14% were seen once. The sample was also reused in another study, on yellow fever vaccine responses in identical twins.

Sequences were obtained from CD4+ T cells sorted from blood. The origin of the receptors is a woman under 30 in good health.

This chain joins TRBV12-3 or TRBV12-4 and TRBJ2-1; D possibly corresponds to TRBD1 (5 bases). Trimming took off 0 bases at V and 1 base at J, with 16 bases between the two ends. The CDR3 runs to 18 residues. CDR3 loop: CASSLAPGRARSYNEQFF. CDR3 DNA: TGTGCCAGCAGTTTAGCGCCAGGGCGAGCTCGGTCCTACAATGAGCAGTTCTTC.

This clonotype occurred a few times. The gene calls are TRBV29-1 and TRBJ1-1; 11 nucleotides line up with TRBD1. Trimming took 7 bases from V and 5 from J; bases not matched to a gene: 6. Germline V lookup: CDR1 SQVTM, CDR2 ANQGSEA. The CDR3 sequence is 13 residues long. The chain's CDR3 is CSGGQGVGTEAFF. Written as DNA, the CDR3 is TGCAGCGGGGGACAGGGGGTAGGAACTGAAGCTTTCTTT.

This clonotype came up once. The rearrangement links TRBV20-1 to TRBJ2-7, with 8 bases aligning to TRBD2. Per germline, CDR1 DFQATT and CDR2 SNEGSKA (reference sequence). Trimming removed 1 base from V and 4 bases from J; junction bases left unmatched: 6. There are 14 residues in the CDR3. CDR3 protein: CSARGAGGRYEQYF. CDR3 nucleotide sequence: TGCAGTGCTAGAGGGGCGGGAGGACGATACGAGCAGTACTTC.

This clonotype was observed a handful of times. The gene calls are TRBV5-1 and TRBJ2-5; D might be TRBD1 or TRBD2, each matching 5 bases. CDR3 length: 14 amino acids. CDR1 SGHRS and CDR2 YFSETQ come from the germline V gene. V was clipped by 0 bases and J by 3 bases, with 9 bases between them. The CDR3 DNA reads as TGCGCCAGCAGCTTGGGGGACGGCGAAGAGACCCAGTACTTC. This translates into CASSLGDGEETQYF. Variable domain in full (rest from reference TRBV5-1 and TRBJ2-5): KAGVTQTPRYLIKTRGQQVTLSCSPISGHRSVSWYQQTPGQGLQFLFEYFSETQRNKGNFPGRFSGRQFSNSRSEMNVSTLELGDSALYLCASSLGDGEETQYFGPGTRLLVL.

In this sample, this clonotype turned up a few times. CDR3 in DNA: TGTGCCAGCAGTTCCGGGACAGGGACTTTTTATGGCTACACCTTC. Amino acids: CASSSGTGTFYGYTF. V and J are TRBV28 and TRBJ1-2; 9 bases agree with TRBD1. With 4 bases clipped from V and 5 bases from J, the junction kept 8 bases outside the gene matches. CDR3 length: 15 residues. Germline CDR1 reads MDHEN; CDR2 reads SYDVKM.

This clonotype was picked up many times. The gene calls are TRBV12-3 or TRBV12-4 and TRBJ1-1; tentatively, D is TRBD1 (6 bases). There are 13 residues in the CDR3. The V and J ends lost 8 bases and 8 bases respectively, with 18 bases between them. This CDR3 reads CASRQIPGHEAFF. DNA for the CDR3: TGTGCCAGCCGCCAAATCCCGGGACACGAAGCTTTCTTT.

This clonotype was counted a few times. The chain uses TRBV4-2 and TRBJ2-3; D unclear. Trimming took 4 bases from V and 2 from J, leaving 13 bases between them. The CDR3 is 15 residues long. Germline V gene lookup returns CDR1 LGHNA and CDR2 YNFKEQ. In nucleotides, the CDR3 is TGTGCCAGCAGCCTCACCACACAATACACAGATACGCAGTATTTT. Residues: CASSLTTQYTDTQYF.

This clonotype was found a few times. The V gene is TRBV12-3 or TRBV12-4, the J gene TRBJ2-1; 11 nucleotides agree with TRBD2. The CDR3 contains 15 residues. V shed 6 bases, J shed 10 bases, and the junction held 11 bases outside the gene matches. The CDR3 DNA follows: TGTGCCAGCAGAGTAGCGGGGGGGGGAGGGGGAGAGCAGTTCTTC. Protein: CASRVAGGGGGEQFF.

This clonotype has more than one count but fewer than ten. The rearrangement joins TRBV3-1 to TRBJ2-1; TRBD2 agrees at 13 bases. Germline trimming cut 2 bases from V and 6 bases from J; bases unmatched to any gene: 22. Germline values: CDR1 LGHDT, CDR2 YNNKEL (reference sequence). This CDR3 spans 22 amino acids. CDR3 sequence reads: CASSQHYKTSGGGLRKANEQFF. The CDR3 nucleotides read TGTGCCAGCAGCCAACATTACAAAACTAGCGGGGGGGGCCTGAGGAAGGCCAATGAGCAGTTCTTC.

This clonotype was detected a few times. CDR3 nucleotides: TGTGCCTCCCAGGACGGAAATTCACCCCTCCACTTT. This codes for CASQDGNSPLHF. The V gene is TRBV6-1, the J gene TRBJ1-6, with no clear D. Per germline, CDR1 MNHNS and CDR2 SASEGT. Between the trimmed V and J ends, which lost 11 bases and 7 bases, there was a span of 12 bases. CDR3 length equals 12 residues.

The J gene is TRBJ2-7, the V gene TRBV28, with D perhaps TRBD1 (6 bases). The CDR3 has 14 amino acids. V lost 5 bases and J 0 bases, leaving 11 bases between the germline ends. The germline V gene has CDR1 MDHEN and CDR2 SYDVKM. The CDR3, as DNA: TGTGCCAGCAGTCCACCACAGGGCTCCTACGAGCAGTACGTC. This sequence encodes CASSPPQGSYEQYV.

The J gene is TRBJ2-7, the V gene TRBV2, with 7 bases fitting TRBD1. Losses at the gene ends were 2 bases for V and 0 bases for J; bases not matched to a gene: 7. This CDR3 is built from 16 residues. CDR1 is SNHLY and CDR2 is FYNNEI in the germline V gene. The CDR3 loop reads CASSETGTDISYEQYF. In DNA form, the CDR3 reads TGTGCCAGCAGTGAAACGGGGACAGACATCTCCTACGAGCAGTACTTC.

This clonotype was seen a handful of times. V gene TRBV20-1 combines with J gene TRBJ2-5; either TRBD1 or TRBD2 may supply D (6 bases each). The CDR3 covers 10 residues. Germline loops: CDR1 DFQATT, CDR2 SNEGSKA (reference sequence). Between the trimmed V and J ends, which lost 6 bases and 11 bases, there was a span of 13 bases. CDR3 protein: CSAIGGTQYF. The CDR3 nucleotides are TGCAGTGCCATAGGGGGGACACAGTACTTC.

This clonotype was picked up a small number of times. The chain is built from TRBV7-2 and TRBJ2-1; the match to TRBD1 covers 7 bases. CDR3 length equals 16 residues. Per the germline V gene, CDR1 is SGHTA and CDR2 is FQGNSA. J lost 2 bases, V lost 0 bases, and 4 bases had no gene match. The CDR3 DNA reads as TGTGCCAGCAGCTTAGCCTGGGACAGCGCCTACAATGAGCAGTTCTTC. Its protein is CASSLAWDSAYNEQFF.

V usage is TRBV6-1 and J usage is TRBJ2-1; 8 nucleotides agree with TRBD1. Trimming cost V 6 bases and J 7 bases; bases outside gene matches: 11. This CDR3 contains 15 residues. Germline CDR1 is MNHNS and CDR2 is SASEGT. CDR3 sequence reads: CASSKDRGVRNEQFF. The CDR3 DNA reads TGTGCCAGCAGCAAAGACAGGGGAGTGAGGAATGAGCAGTTCTTC.

The chain combines TRBV2 with TRBJ2-1, with 9 bases identical to TRBD2. Unmatched junction bases numbered 4, after V lost 0 bases and J lost 1 base. CDR3 length: 17 residues. Per the germline V gene, CDR1 is SNHLY and CDR2 is FYNNEI. The CDR3 DNA reads TGTGCCAGCAGTGAAGCTGGCCTAGCGGGATCCTACAATGAGCAGTTCTTC. Translating gives CASSEAGLAGSYNEQFF. The full variable domain, in which reference TRBV2 and TRBJ2-1 provide the parts outside the CDR3, is EPEVTQTPSHQVTQMGQEVILRCVPISNHLYFYWYRQILGQKVEFLVSFYNNEISEKSEIFDDQFSVERPDGSNFTLKIRSTKLEDSAMYFCASSEAGLAGSYNEQFFGPGTRLTVL.

This clonotype has more than one count but fewer than ten. V usage is TRBV20-1 and J usage is TRBJ2-6; D not certain. This CDR3 spans 17 amino acids. Germline V CDR1 and CDR2: DFQATT, SNEGSKA (reference sequence). The V end was cut by 0 bases, the J end by 0 bases, with 12 bases between. CDR3 DNA sequence: TGCAGTGCTAGAGATCATGGTCAAATCTCTGGGGCCAACGTCCTGACTTTC. Its translation: CSARDHGQISGANVLTF.

This clonotype occurred a few times. This chain links TRBV6-2 or TRBV6-3 with TRBJ2-7; possibly TRBD2 for D (5 bases). V dropped 6 bases and J dropped 4 bases, with 16 bases sitting between them. The CDR3 runs to 14 residues. The germline gives CDR1 MNHEY, CDR2 SVGEGT. DNA for the CDR3: TGTGCCAGCAGGCATCGGGGTTGGGGTTACGAGCAGTACGTC. Amino acids: CASRHRGWGYEQYV.

J is TRBJ2-3 and V is TRBV7-8; maybe TRBD1 (5 bases). The CDR3 sequence is 16 residues long. Germline lookup yields CDR1 SGHVS and CDR2 FQNEAQ. Trimming took off 3 bases at V and 2 bases at J, with 15 bases between the two ends. This chain's CDR3 is CASSLYSQGLTDTQYF. The CDR3 DNA reads TGTGCCAGCAGCTTGTATTCCCAGGGTCTCACAGATACGCAGTATTTT.

A single count supports this clonotype. CDR3: CASSPPTGATSQETQYF. Written as DNA, the CDR3 is TGTGCCAGCTCACCACCAACGGGGGCTACGTCCCAAGAGACCCAGTACTTC. The gene calls are TRBV18 and TRBJ2-5; D possibly matches TRBD1 or TRBD2 (6 bases each). This CDR3 contains 17 residues. Germline assignment: CDR1 KGHSH and CDR2 LQKENI. V lost 0 bases and J lost 1, with 15 bases in between. The complete variable domain, with remaining parts taken from reference TRBV18 and TRBJ2-5, reads NAGVMQNPRHLVRRRGQEARLRCSPMKGHSHVYWYRQLPEEGLKFMVYLQKENIIDESGMPKERFSAEFPKEGPSILRIQQVVRGDSAAYFCASSPPTGATSQETQYFGPGTRLLVL.